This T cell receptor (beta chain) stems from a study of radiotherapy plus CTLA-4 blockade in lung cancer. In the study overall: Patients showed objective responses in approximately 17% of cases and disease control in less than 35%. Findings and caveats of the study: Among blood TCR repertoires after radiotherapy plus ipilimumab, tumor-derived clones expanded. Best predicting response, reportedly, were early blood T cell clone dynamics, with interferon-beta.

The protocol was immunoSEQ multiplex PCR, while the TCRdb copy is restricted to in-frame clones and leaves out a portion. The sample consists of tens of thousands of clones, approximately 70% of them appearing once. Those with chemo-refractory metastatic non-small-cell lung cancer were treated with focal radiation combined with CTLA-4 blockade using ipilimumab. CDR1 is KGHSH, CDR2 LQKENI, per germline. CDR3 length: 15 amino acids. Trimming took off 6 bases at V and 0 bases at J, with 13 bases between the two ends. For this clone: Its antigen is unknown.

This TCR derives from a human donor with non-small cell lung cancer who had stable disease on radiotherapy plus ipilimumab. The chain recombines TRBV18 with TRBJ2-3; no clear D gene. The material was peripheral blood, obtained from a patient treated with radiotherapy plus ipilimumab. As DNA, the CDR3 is TGTGCCAGCTCCATTCGAGGCTCTAGCACAGATACGCAGTATTTT. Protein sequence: CASSIRGSSTDTQYF.